The entry below gives a single TCR beta chain sequence along with its context. Its antigen is not identified. The data are from a study of shared clonotypes between healthy human individuals. Study as a whole: Donors, aged 18 to 49, were a couple of women and a few men. Regarding the study as a whole: Read depth was anticipated to influence clonotype sharing among donors.

All the donors were Caucasian adults who lived in Nashville, Tennessee. Assay execution proceeded at the deep level. Some clones are missing from TCRdb's copy, which holds only in-frame ones; the method was immunoSEQ multiplex PCR. The sample lists about 490,000 clones, around 80% occurring once. With 3 bases removed from V and 13 bases from J, the gap between germline ends came to 19 bases. This CDR3 contains 13 residues. Germline loops: CDR1 SQVTM, CDR2 ANQGSEA. This sequence was found in a woman aged 40 to 55 in good health. Some clones in this sample may be carry-over from other donors' samples. The gene calls are TRBV29-1 and TRBJ2-1; no clear D gene. Source material: PBMCs. For the CDR3, the DNA is TGCAGCGTTGAGCAGGAGACCAACTACTATCAGTTCTTC. It yields the protein CSVEQETNYYQFF.